A single sample gave rise to the 14 T cell receptor beta chains below, sequenced in a study of blood T cell repertoires in COVID-19 (dated by TCRdb to about 2020). Receptor amplification or capture employed the immunoSEQ multiplex PCR assay. Sourced from immuneACCESS, this table was stored by TCRdb with only in-frame sequences that have V and J called. A share of the clones is absent; for the studies checked, an unresolved V gene accounts for under half, and the remainder has no known explanation. The sample table contains 100,000 to 150,000 clones; only one count was recorded for approximately 88% of them. Jointly, the top ten make up around a tenth of the sample. The sequenced sample was peripheral blood. These receptors were collected from a man aged 45-65 years with acute or convalescent COVID-19.

This clone has just a few counts. The gene calls are TRBV5-1 and TRBJ1-1; perhaps TRBD1 as D (6 bases). Trimming took 4 bases from V and 10 from J, leaving 20 bases between them. This CDR3 has 14 residues. Germline CDR1 SGHRS, CDR2 YFSETQ. The CDR3 here is CASSEGGSQLGAFF. CDR3 DNA sequence: TGCGCCAGCAGCGAGGGGGGGTCCCAGCTTGGAGCTTTCTTT.

The rearrangement joins TRBV6-1 to TRBJ2-5; tentatively, D is TRBD1 (5 bases). Germline V gene lookup returns CDR1 MNHNS and CDR2 SASEGT. Trimming pared 1 base from V and 13 bases from J, leaving 10 bases between. The CDR3 runs to 11 residues. The CDR3 reads CASSEDRWGYF. CDR3 coding DNA: TGTGCCAGCAGTGAAGACAGGTGGGGGTACTTC.

The V gene is TRBV13, the J gene TRBJ1-1, with a tentative D call TRBD1 (5 bases). Germline V gives CDR1 PRHDT, CDR2 FYEKMQ (reference sequence). V gave up 5 bases and J gave up 0 bases, with 19 bases separating them. The CDR3 is 17 residues long. Here the CDR3 reads CASSLEARVILNTEAFF. The DNA of the CDR3 is TGTGCCAGCAGCCTAGAGGCCAGGGTGATACTGAACACTGAAGCTTTCTTT.

This clone was counted a few times. The chain links TRBV4-1 to TRBJ2-1, with D tentatively TRBD2 (7 bases). Trimming cost V 5 bases and J 7 bases, with 24 bases left between them. In germline, CDR1 is MGHRA, CDR2 YSYEKL. The CDR3 is made up of 17 amino acids. Written as DNA, the CDR3 is TGCGCCAGCAGCGCCCCATGGGGGGCTAGCGGTGGGAATGAGCAGTTCTTC. This codes for CASSAPWGASGGNEQFF.

The table lists this clone with a count of one. V gene TRBV2 combines with J gene TRBJ1-5; 8 bases are shared with TRBD1. The germline gives CDR1 SNHLY, CDR2 FYNNEI. Unmatched junction bases numbered 6, after V lost 7 bases and J lost 7 bases. The CDR3 length is 13 residues. CDR3 sequence (DNA): TGTGCCAGCACAGGGGGCGAAGGGCAGCCCCAGCATTTT. Its translation: CASTGGEGQPQHF.

The chain employs TRBV18 and TRBJ1-1; D may be TRBD1 (6 bases). CDR3 length: 14 amino acids. Deletions cut 3 bases from V and 3 bases from J, with 11 bases between. The germline gives CDR1 KGHSH, CDR2 LQKENI. CDR3 bases: TGTGCCAGCTCACCGGACAGAACAGACACTGAAGCTTTCTTT. This encodes CASSPDRTDTEAFF.

The chain uses TRBV5-4 and TRBJ2-5; 7 nucleotides match TRBD1. In germline, CDR1 is SGHNT, CDR2 YYREEE (reference sequence). The CDR3 loop spans 13 amino acids. With 2 bases clipped from V and 5 bases from J, the junction kept 3 bases outside the gene matches. The CDR3 spells CASSLTGDETQYF. The CDR3 region has the DNA TGTGCCAGCAGCTTAACAGGGGACGAGACCCAGTACTTC.

V is TRBV9 and J is TRBJ2-1; 9 bases match TRBD2. Unmatched junction bases numbered 5, after V lost 3 bases and J lost 1 base. CDR1 and CDR2 (germline): SGDLS, YYNGEE. This CDR3 region has 16 residues. The CDR3 sequence: CASSDSGGPSYNEQFF. As DNA, the CDR3 is TGTGCCAGCAGCGATAGCGGGGGCCCTTCCTACAATGAGCAGTTCTTC.

This clone was counted a few times. This chain links TRBV29-1 with TRBJ1-2; D is possibly TRBD1 (5 bases). Deletions cut 7 bases from V and 3 bases from J, with 12 bases between. Germline V gene lookup returns CDR1 SQVTM and CDR2 ANQGSEA. This CDR3 spans 12 amino acids. CDR3 loop: CSARSGYYGYTF. The CDR3 DNA is TGCAGCGCCCGATCAGGGTACTATGGCTACACCTTC. Filled out from reference TRBV29-1 and TRBJ1-2, the complete variable domain reads SAVISQKPSRDICQRGTSLTIQCQVDSQVTMMFWYRQQPGQSLTLIATANQGSEATYESGFVIDKFPISRPNLTFSTLTVSNMSPEDSSIYLCSARSGYYGYTFGSGTRLTVV.

The chain is built from TRBV19 and TRBJ1-2, with 7 bases lining up with TRBD1. Germline CDR1 LNHDA, CDR2 SQIVND (reference sequence). The CDR3 runs to 18 residues. V dropped 7 bases and J dropped 1; count of bases not matched to a gene: 18. The CDR3, as DNA: TGTGCCAGTACCCTGTATGGGGGGACAGAGCTGATTAACTATGGCTACACCTTC. Its protein product is CASTLYGGTELINYGYTF.

The chain combines TRBV2 with TRBJ1-1, with D possibly being TRBD1 (5 bases). V was clipped by 4 bases and J by 1 base, with 7 bases between them. The CDR3 is 13 amino acids. Germline values: CDR1 SNHLY, CDR2 FYNNEI. DNA of the CDR3: TGTGCCAGCAGTGCTGGACAGAACACTGAAGCTTTCTTT. Amino acids: CASSAGQNTEAFF.

This rearrangement joins TRBV6-1 to TRBJ1-1; 8 bases are shared with TRBD1. The CDR3 is 17 amino acids. The V gene end was trimmed by 0 bases and the J gene end by 4 bases; junction bases not matched to a gene: 10. Germline-derived CDR1 and CDR2 are MNHNS and SASEGT. The CDR3 spells CASSEAGQGAGGTEAFF. The DNA for the CDR3 is TGTGCCAGCAGTGAAGCTGGGCAGGGGGCAGGTGGCACTGAAGCTTTCTTT.

This clone was seen once. The chain uses TRBV28 and TRBJ1-3; 9 bases match TRBD1. Germline V lookup: CDR1 MDHEN, CDR2 SYDVKM. This CDR3 spans 19 amino acids. V trimming: 1 base; J trimming: 4 bases; junction bases outside the gene matches: 14. The CDR3 reads CASSLFFGTGRYRGNTIYF. The CDR3 region has the DNA TGTGCCAGCAGTTTATTTTTCGGGACAGGGCGTTATCGGGGAAACACCATATATTTT. Together with reference TRBV28 and TRBJ1-3, the CDR3 gives the full variable domain: DVKVTQSSRYLVKRTGEKVFLECVQDMDHENMFWYRQDPGLGLRLIYFSYDVKMKEKGDIPEGYSVSREKKERFSLILESASTNQTSMYLCASSLFFGTGRYRGNTIYFGEGSWLTVV.

The rearrangement uses TRBV6-5 and TRBJ1-1, with D uncertain. The CDR3 is made up of 15 amino acids. The V gene lost 6 bases and the J gene lost 4 bases, with 18 bases spanning the gap. The germline V gene has CDR1 MNHEY and CDR2 SVGAGI. CDR3 residues: CASSPGRGIVTEAFF. The DNA for the CDR3 is TGTGCCAGCAGCCCCGGACGGGGAATAGTCACTGAAGCTTTCTTT.